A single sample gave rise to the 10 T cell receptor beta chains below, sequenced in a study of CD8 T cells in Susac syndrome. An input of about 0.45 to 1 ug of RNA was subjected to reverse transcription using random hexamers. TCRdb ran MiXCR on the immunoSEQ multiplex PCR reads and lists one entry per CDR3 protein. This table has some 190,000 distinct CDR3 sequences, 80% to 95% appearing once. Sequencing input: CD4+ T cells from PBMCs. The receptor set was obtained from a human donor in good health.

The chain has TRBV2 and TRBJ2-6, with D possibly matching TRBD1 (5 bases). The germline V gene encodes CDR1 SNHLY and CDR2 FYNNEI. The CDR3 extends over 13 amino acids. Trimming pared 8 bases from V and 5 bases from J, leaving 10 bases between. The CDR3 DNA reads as TGTGCCAGCTGGGGCGGTTGGGCCAACGTCCTGACTTTC. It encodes CASWGGWANVLTF.

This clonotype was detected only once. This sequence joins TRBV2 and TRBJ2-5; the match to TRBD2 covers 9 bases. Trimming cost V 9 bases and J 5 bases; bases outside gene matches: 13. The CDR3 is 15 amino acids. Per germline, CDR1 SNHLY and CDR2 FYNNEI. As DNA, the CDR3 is TGTGCCAGGGGGACTAGCCTTGGACGGCCGGAGACCCAGTACTTC. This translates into CARGTSLGRPETQYF.

CDR3 DNA sequence: TGCAGTGCTCGCCGCCCCCAGGGGGCAAGGGGAAACACCATATATTTT. It yields the protein CSARRPQGARGNTIYF. J is TRBJ1-3 and V is TRBV20-1, with 8 bases fitting TRBD1. The V gene end was trimmed by 5 bases and the J gene end by 4 bases; junction bases not matched to a gene: 13. The length of the CDR3 is 16 residues. In germline, CDR1 is DFQATT, CDR2 SNEGSKA (reference sequence).

CDR3 loop: CASSSGDTYEQYF. In DNA, the CDR3 is TGTGCCAGCAGTTCAGGCGACACCTACGAGCAGTACTTC. The rearrangement links TRBV27 to TRBJ2-7; D call uncertain. Germline V gives CDR1 MNHEY, CDR2 SMNVEV (reference sequence). The germline V and J ends were trimmed by 4 bases and 2 bases, with 9 bases remaining between them. The CDR3 has 13 amino acids.

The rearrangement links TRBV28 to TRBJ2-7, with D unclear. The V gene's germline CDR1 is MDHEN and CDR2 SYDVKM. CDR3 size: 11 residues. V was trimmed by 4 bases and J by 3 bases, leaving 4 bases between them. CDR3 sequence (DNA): TGTGCCAGCAGTTCGCTCTACGAGCAGTACTTC. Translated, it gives CASSSLYEQYF. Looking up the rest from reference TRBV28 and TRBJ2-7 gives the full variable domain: DVKVTQSSRYLVKRTGEKVFLECVQDMDHENMFWYRQDPGLGLRLIYFSYDVKMKEKGDIPEGYSVSREKKERFSLILESASTNQTSMYLCASSSLYEQYFGPGTRLTVT.

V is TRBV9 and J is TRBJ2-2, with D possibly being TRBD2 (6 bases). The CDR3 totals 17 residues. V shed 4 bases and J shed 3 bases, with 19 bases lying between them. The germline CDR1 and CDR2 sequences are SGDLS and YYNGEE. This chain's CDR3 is CASSPIMGGSYTGELFF. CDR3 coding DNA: TGTGCCAGCAGCCCAATTATGGGGGGAAGTTACACCGGGGAGCTGTTTTTT.

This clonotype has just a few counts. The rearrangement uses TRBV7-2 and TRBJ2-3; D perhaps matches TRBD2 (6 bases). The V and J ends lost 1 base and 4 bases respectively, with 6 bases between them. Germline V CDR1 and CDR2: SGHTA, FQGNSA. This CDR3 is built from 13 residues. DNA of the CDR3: TGTGCCAGCAGCTTAGGGGGGGCAGATACGCAGTATTTT. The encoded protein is CASSLGGADTQYF.

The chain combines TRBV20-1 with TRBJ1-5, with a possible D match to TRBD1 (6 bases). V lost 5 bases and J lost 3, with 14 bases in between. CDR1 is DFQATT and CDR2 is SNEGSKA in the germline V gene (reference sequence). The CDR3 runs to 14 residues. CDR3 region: CSALSDRYNQPQHF. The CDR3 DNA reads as TGCAGTGCTCTTTCAGACAGGTACAATCAGCCCCAGCATTTT.

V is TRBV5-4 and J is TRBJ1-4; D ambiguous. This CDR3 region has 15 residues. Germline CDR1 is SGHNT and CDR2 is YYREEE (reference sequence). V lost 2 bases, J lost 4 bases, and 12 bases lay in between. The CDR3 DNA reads TGTGCCAGCAGCTTTACGCCGGGGAGTAATGAAAAACTGTTTTTT. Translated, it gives CASSFTPGSNEKLFF.

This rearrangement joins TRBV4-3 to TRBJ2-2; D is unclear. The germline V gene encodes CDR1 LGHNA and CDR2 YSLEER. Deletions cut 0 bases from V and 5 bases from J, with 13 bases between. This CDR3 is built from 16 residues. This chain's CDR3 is CASSQDLSGLTGELFF. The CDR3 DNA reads TGCGCCAGCAGCCAAGATCTGAGTGGCTTAACCGGGGAGCTGTTTTTT.